What follows are 15 T cell receptor beta chains derived from one specimen sequenced in a study of blood T cell repertoires in COVID-19. Repertoires were generated with immunoSEQ multiplex PCR, while TCRdb's copy carries only in-frame clones and drops some. The table lists around 140,000 clones, about 70% of them singletons, with approximately 2% in the top ten. Sequenced material: peripheral blood. These receptor sequences come from a woman aged 70 to 79 with acute or convalescent COVID-19.

This chain connects TRBV28 to TRBJ1-2; no clear D. Trimming cost V 2 bases and J 5 bases, with 9 bases left between them. CDR3 length: 13 residues. Germline CDR1 MDHEN, CDR2 SYDVKM. CDR3 sequence reads: CASSLQAAYGYTF. In DNA, the CDR3 is TGTGCCAGCAGTTTACAGGCTGCTTATGGCTACACCTTC.

The V call is TRBV19, the J call TRBJ2-1, with D unclear. The CDR3 spans 12 residues. The V gene lost 6 bases and the J gene lost 4 bases, with 7 bases spanning the gap. CDR1 is LNHDA, CDR2 SQIVND, per germline (reference sequence). The chain's CDR3 is CASSTKYNEQFF. CDR3 nucleotide sequence: TGTGCCAGTAGCACTAAGTACAATGAGCAGTTCTTC.

The chain links TRBV18 to TRBJ1-2, with TRBD1 matching 8 bases. With 0 bases clipped from V and 7 bases from J, the junction kept 4 bases outside the gene matches. Looked up from germline, CDR1 is KGHSH and CDR2 is LQKENI. This CDR3 has 14 residues. The CDR3 DNA reads TGTGCCAGCTCACCACCGGACAGGGAGGGTGGCTACACCTTC. Amino acid sequence: CASSPPDREGGYTF.

J is TRBJ1-6 and V is TRBV27; no firm D call. Germline V CDR1 and CDR2: MNHEY, SMNVEV (reference sequence). The CDR3 covers 15 residues. Trimming took off 2 bases at V and 2 bases at J, with 7 bases between the two ends. CDR3 nucleotides: TGTGCCAGCAGTTTAGGCAGGACCTATAATTCACCCCTCCACTTT. It translates to CASSLGRTYNSPLHF.

This clone was detected only a few times. The CDR3 loop is CASSYQETQYF. The CDR3 DNA sequence: TGTGCCAGCAGCTATCAAGAGACCCAGTACTTC. The V call is TRBV2, the J call TRBJ2-5; D uncertain. The germline gives CDR1 SNHLY, CDR2 FYNNEI. The V and J ends lost 6 bases and 2 bases respectively, with 4 bases between them. This CDR3 has 11 amino acids.

This clone was seen once. J is TRBJ1-1 and V is TRBV7-6; tentatively, D is TRBD1 (5 bases). The germline V and J ends were trimmed by 1 base and 3 bases, with 9 bases remaining between them. This CDR3 is 14 amino acids long. The germline CDR1 and CDR2 sequences are SGHVS and FNYEAQ. In DNA, the CDR3 is TGTGCCAGCAGCTTAGGGGGCGAGGACACTGAAGCTTTCTTT. Its translation is CASSLGGEDTEAFF. Using reference TRBV7-6 and TRBJ1-1 for the parts outside the CDR3, the full variable domain is GAGVSQSPRYKVTKRGQDVALRCDPISGHVSLYWYRQALGQGPEFLTYFNYEAQQDKSGLPNDRFSAERPEGSISTLTIQRTEQRDSAMYRCASSLGGEDTEAFFGQGTRLTVV.

The gene calls are TRBV3-1 (or the pseudogene TRBV3-2) and TRBJ2-7; D is unresolved. The ends were cut back, 3 bases at V and 2 bases at J, with 2 bases in the middle. In germline, CDR1 is LGHDT, CDR2 YNNKEL (reference sequence). This CDR3 is built from 11 residues. For the CDR3, the DNA is TGTGCCAGCAGCCATACCTACGAGCAGTACTTC. Its translation is CASSHTYEQYF.

J is TRBJ1-1 and V is TRBV19, with D unresolved. Germline V gives CDR1 LNHDA, CDR2 SQIVND (reference sequence). This CDR3 is 13 amino acids long. V was cut by 3 bases and J by 10 bases, with 15 bases left in between. Written as DNA, the CDR3 is TGTGCCAGTAGTATTTCACAGAGTGCCGGAGCTTTCTTT. This encodes CASSISQSAGAFF.

This clone was seen more than once but under ten times. The chain joins TRBV5-8 to TRBJ2-6, with D maybe TRBD1 (5 bases). The CDR3 covers 15 residues. Germline V lookup: CDR1 SGHTS, CDR2 YDEGEE. Trimming took off 1 base at V and 2 bases at J, with 7 bases between the two ends. CDR3 in DNA: TGTGCCAGCAGCTTGCAGGGAACTGGGGCCAACGTCCTGACTTTC. It specifies CASSLQGTGANVLTF.

The chain links TRBV29-1 to TRBJ2-5; D is perhaps TRBD1 (6 bases). This CDR3 has 11 amino acids. Germline V gene lookup returns CDR1 SQVTM and CDR2 ANQGSEA. The V end lost 7 bases, the J end lost 6 bases, and 12 bases lay between the germline ends. CDR3 DNA sequence: TGCAGCGCCAAAGGGGGTCAGACCCAGTACTTC. This encodes CSAKGGQTQYF.

The rearrangement joins TRBV5-4 to TRBJ1-1, with D possibly being TRBD1 (6 bases). Germline V gene sequence: CDR1 SGHNT, CDR2 YYREEE (reference sequence). V lost 4 bases to trimming and J lost 6 bases, with 16 bases between them. The CDR3 runs 14 residues. CDR3 protein: CASSARGAVSEAFF. The DNA of the CDR3 is TGTGCCAGCAGCGCTCGGGGGGCGGTTTCTGAAGCTTTCTTT.

J is TRBJ2-2 and V is TRBV11-2, with D possibly being TRBD1 (6 bases). Per germline, CDR1 SGHAT and CDR2 FQNNGV. This CDR3 region has 15 residues. The V end was cut by 2 bases, the J end by 6 bases, with 13 bases between. The CDR3 DNA reads TGTGCCAGCAGCTTATCAGGGGTAGGGGCCGGGGAGCTGTTTTTT. It encodes CASSLSGVGAGELFF.

The V call is TRBV5-1, the J call TRBJ1-2, with a weak D call TRBD1 (5 bases). Per the germline V gene, CDR1 is SGHRS and CDR2 is YFSETQ. The CDR3 sequence is 15 residues long. Trimming cost V 2 bases and J 3 bases, with 14 bases left between them. CDR3 DNA: TGCGCCAGCAGCTTTTCCGCGGGGGAGCACTATGGCTACACCTTC. Protein sequence: CASSFSAGEHYGYTF. Full variable domain (rest looked up from reference TRBV5-1 and TRBJ1-2): KAGVTQTPRYLIKTRGQQVTLSCSPISGHRSVSWYQQTPGQGLQFLFEYFSETQRNKGNFPGRFSGRQFSNSRSEMNVSTLELGDSALYLCASSFSAGEHYGYTFGSGTRLTVV.

The chain uses TRBV5-1 and TRBJ1-1; D remains ambiguous. The germline V gene encodes CDR1 SGHRS and CDR2 YFSETQ. CDR3 length equals 14 residues. V gave up 0 bases and J gave up 2 bases, with 8 bases separating them. CDR3 loop: CASSLGSGNTEAFF. DNA for the CDR3: TGCGCCAGCAGCTTGGGGTCGGGTAACACTGAAGCTTTCTTT.

The count of this clone is one. Here the CDR3 DNA reads TGTGCCAGCAGCGGGGGACTAGACCTCTACGAGCAGTACTTC. Translation: CASSGGLDLYEQYF. The gene calls are TRBV9 and TRBJ2-7, with TRBD2 identical over 8 bases. In germline, CDR1 is SGDLS, CDR2 YYNGEE. This CDR3 is 14 amino acids long. After removal of 3 bases from V and 3 bases from J, the junction contained 5 bases not matched to a gene.